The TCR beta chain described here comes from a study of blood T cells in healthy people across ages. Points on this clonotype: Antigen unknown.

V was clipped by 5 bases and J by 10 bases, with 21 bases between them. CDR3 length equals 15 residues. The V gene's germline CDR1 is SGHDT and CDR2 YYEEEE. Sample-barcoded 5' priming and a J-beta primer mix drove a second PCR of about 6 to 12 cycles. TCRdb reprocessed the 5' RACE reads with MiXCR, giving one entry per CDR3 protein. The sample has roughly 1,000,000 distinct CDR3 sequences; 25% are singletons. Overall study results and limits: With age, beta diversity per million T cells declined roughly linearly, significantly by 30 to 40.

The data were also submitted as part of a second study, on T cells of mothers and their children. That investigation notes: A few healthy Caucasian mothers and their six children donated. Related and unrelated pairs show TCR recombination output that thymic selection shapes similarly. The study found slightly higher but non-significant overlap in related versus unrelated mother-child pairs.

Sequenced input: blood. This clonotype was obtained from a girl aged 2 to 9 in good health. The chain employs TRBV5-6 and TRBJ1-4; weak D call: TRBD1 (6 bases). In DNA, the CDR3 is TGTGCCAGCAGTCTAATCCGGGACACCGACCGAAAACTGTTTTTT. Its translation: CASSLIRDTDRKLFF.